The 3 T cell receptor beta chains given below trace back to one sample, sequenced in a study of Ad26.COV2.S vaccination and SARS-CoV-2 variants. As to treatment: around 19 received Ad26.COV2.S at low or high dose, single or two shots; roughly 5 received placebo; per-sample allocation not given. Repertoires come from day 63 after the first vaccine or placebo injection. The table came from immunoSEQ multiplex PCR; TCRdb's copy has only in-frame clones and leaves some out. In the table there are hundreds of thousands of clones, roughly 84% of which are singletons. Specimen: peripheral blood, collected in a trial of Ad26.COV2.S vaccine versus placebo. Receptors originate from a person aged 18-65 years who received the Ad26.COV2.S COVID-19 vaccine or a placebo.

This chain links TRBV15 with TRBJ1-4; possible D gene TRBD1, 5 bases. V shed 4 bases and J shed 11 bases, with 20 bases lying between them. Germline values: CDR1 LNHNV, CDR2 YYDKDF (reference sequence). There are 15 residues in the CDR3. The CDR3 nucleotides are TGTGCCACCAGCAACTACAAGTGGGGAGCAGGGAAACTGTTTTTT. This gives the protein CATSNYKWGAGKLFF.

CDR3 region: CASSIYPYSYEQYF. Written as DNA, the CDR3 is TGTGCCAGCAGCATATACCCCTACTCCTACGAGCAGTACTTC. The rearrangement joins TRBV3-1 (or the pseudogene TRBV3-2) to TRBJ2-7; D is ambiguous. This CDR3 spans 14 amino acids. CDR1 LGHDT and CDR2 YNNKEL come from the germline V gene (reference sequence). V was pared by 5 bases and J by 0 bases, with 11 bases between.

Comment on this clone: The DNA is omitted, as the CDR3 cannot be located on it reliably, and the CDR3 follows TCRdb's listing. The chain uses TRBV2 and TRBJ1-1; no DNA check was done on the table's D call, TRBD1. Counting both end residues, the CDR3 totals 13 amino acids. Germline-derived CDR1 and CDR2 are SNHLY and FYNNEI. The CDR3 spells CASILDTNTEAFF.